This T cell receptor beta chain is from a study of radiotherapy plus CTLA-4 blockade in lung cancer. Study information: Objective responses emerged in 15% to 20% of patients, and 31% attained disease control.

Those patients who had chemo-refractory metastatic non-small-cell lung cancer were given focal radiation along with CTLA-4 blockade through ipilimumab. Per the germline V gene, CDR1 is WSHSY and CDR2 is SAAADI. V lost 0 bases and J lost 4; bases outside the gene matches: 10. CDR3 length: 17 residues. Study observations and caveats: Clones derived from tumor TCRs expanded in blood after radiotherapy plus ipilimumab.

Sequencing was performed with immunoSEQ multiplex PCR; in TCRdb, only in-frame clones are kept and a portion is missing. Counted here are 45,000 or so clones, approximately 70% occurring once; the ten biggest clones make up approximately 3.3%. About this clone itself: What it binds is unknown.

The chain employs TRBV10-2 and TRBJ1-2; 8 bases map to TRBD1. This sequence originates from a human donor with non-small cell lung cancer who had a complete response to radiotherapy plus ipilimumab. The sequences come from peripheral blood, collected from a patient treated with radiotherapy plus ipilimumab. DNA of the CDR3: TGCGCCAGCAGTGAGTCTAGGACAGGGAAAATCGCCTATGGCTACACCTTC. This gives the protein CASSESRTGKIAYGYTF.